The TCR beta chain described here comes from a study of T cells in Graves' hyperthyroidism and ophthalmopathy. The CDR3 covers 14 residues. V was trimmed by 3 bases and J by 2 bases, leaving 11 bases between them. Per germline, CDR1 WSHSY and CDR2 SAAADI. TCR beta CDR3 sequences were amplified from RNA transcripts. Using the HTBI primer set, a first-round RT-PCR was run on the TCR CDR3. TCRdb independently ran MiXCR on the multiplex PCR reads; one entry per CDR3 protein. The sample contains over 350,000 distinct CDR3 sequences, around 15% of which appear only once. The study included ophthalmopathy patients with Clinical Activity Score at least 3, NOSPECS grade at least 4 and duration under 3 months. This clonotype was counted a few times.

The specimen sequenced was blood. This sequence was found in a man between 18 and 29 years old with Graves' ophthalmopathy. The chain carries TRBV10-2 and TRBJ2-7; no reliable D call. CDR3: CASSDGQSTYEQYF. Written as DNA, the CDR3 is TGCGCCAGCAGTGATGGTCAGTCAACCTACGAGCAGTACTTC.